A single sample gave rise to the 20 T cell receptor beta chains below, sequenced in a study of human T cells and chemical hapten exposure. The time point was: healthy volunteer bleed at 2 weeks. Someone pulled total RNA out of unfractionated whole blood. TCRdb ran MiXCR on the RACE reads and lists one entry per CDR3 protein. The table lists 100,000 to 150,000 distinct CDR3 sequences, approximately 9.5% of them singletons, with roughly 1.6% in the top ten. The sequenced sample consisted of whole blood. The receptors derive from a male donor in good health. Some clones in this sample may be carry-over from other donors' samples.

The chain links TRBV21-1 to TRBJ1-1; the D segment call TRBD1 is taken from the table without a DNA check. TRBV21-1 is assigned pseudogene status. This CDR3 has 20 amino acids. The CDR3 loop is CASSKIQRRDRGPSNTEAFF. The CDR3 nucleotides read TGTGCCAGCAGCAAAATACAAAGGCGAGACAGGGGTCCTTCGAACACTGAAGCTTTCTTT.

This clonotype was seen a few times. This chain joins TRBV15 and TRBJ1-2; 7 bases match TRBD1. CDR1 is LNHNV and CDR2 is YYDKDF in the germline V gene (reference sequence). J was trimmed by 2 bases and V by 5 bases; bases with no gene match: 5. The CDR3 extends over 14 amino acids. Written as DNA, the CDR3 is TGTGCCACCAGCTCCGAACAGGGGAACTATGGCTACACCTTC. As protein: CATSSEQGNYGYTF.

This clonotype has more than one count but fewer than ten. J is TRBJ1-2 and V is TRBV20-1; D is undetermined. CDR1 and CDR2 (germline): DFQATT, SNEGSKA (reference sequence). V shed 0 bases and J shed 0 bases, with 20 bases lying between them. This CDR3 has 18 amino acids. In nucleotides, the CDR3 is TGCAGTGCTAGAGAGAGCCCCCCATGGGAGGTATCTAACTATGGCTACACCTTC. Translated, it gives CSARESPPWEVSNYGYTF.

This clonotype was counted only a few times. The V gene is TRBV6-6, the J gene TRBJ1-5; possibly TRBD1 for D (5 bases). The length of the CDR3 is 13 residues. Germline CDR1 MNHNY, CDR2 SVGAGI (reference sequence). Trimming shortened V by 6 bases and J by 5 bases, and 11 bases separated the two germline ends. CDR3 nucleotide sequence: TGTGCCAGCAGCGGAGCGGGACATCAGCCCCAGCATTTT. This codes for CASSGAGHQPQHF.

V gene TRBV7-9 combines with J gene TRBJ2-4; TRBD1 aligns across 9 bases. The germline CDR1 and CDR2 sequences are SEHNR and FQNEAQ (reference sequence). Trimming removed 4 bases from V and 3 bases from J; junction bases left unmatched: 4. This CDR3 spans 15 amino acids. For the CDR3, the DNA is TGTGCCAGCAGCTCCGGGACAGGGTTCAAAAACATTCAGTACTTC. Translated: CASSSGTGFKNIQYF.

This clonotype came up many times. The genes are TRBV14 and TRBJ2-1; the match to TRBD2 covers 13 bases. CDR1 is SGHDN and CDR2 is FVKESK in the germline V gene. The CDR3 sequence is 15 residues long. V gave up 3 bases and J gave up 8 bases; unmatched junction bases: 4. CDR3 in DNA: TGTGCCAGCAGCCAGGGGACTAGCGGGAACCATGAGCAGTTCTTC. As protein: CASSQGTSGNHEQFF.

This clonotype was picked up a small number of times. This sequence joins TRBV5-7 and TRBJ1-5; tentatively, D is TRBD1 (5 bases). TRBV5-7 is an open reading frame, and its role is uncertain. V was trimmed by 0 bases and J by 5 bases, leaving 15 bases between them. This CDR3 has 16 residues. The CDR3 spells CASSLGGTDHYQPQHF. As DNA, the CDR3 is TGTGCCAGCAGCTTGGGAGGGACGGACCACTATCAGCCCCAGCATTTT.

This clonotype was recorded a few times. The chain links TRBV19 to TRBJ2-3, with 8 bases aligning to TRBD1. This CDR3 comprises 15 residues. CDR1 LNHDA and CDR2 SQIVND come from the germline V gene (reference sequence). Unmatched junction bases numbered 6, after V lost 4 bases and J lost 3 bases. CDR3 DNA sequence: TGTGCCAGTAGTACAAACAGGGGGAAGACAGATACGCAGTATTTT. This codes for CASSTNRGKTDTQYF.

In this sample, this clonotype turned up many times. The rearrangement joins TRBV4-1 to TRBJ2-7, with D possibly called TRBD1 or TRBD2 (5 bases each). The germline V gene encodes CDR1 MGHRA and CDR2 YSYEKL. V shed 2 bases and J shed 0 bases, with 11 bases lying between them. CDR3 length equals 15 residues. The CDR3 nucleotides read TGCGCCAGCAGCCAACCGGGACGGACCTCCTACGAGCAGTACTTC. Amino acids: CASSQPGRTSYEQYF.

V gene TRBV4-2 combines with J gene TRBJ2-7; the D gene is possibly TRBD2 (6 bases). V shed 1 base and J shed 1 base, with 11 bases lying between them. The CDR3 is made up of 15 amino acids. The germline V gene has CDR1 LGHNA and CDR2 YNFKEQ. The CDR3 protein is CASSQGASESYEQYF. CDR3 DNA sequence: TGTGCCAGCAGCCAAGGTGCTAGCGAGTCCTACGAGCAGTACTTC.

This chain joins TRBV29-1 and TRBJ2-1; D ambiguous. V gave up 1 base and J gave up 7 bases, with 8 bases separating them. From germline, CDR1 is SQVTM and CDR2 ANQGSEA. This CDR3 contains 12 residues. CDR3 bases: TGCAGCGTTGAAGTTGCGAGAAATGAGCAGTTCTTC. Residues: CSVEVARNEQFF.

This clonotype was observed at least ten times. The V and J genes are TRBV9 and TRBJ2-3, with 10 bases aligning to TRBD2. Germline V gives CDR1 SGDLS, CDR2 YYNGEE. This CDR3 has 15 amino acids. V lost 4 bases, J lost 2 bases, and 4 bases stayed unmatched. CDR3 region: CASSPSGGHTDTQYF. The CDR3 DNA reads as TGTGCCAGCAGCCCTAGCGGGGGCCACACAGATACGCAGTATTTT.

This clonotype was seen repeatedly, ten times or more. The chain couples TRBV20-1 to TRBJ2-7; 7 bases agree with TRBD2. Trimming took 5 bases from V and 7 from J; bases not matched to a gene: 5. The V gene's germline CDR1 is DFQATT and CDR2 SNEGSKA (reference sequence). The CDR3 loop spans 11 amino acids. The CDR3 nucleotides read TGCAGTGCTTTGACGGGGGGAGAGCAGTACTTC. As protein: CSALTGGEQYF.

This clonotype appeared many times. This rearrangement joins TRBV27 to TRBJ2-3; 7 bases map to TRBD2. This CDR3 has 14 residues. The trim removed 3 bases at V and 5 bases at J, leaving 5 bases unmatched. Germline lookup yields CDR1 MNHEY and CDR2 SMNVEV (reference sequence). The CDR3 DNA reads TGTGCCAGCAGTTTGTCTAGCGGCGGAGATACGCAGTATTTT. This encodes CASSLSSGGDTQYF.

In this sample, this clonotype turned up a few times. The CDR3 DNA reads as TGCAGCGTTGAGGCCCCCGTGGGAGGCAAAAACATTCAGTACTTC. Translated: CSVEAPVGGKNIQYF. The chain is built from TRBV29-1 and TRBJ2-4, with D possibly TRBD2 on 6 matching bases. Trimming took off 3 bases at V and 3 bases at J, with 15 bases between the two ends. CDR3 size: 15 residues. Germline V CDR1 and CDR2: SQVTM, ANQGSEA.

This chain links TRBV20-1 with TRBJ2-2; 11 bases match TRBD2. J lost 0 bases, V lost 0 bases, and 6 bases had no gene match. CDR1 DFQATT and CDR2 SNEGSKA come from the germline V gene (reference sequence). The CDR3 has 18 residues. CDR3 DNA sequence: TGCAGTGCTAGAGATTCTGGGACTAGCGGAGCGAACACCGGGGAGCTGTTTTTT. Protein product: CSARDSGTSGANTGELFF.

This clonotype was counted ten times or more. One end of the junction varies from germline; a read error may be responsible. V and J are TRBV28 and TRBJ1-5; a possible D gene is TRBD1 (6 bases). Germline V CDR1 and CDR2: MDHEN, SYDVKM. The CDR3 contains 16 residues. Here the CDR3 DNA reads TGTGCCAGCAGTTTAGGGGGCCTTACTAGCCATCAGCCCCAGCATTTT. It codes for CASSLGGLTSHQPQHF.

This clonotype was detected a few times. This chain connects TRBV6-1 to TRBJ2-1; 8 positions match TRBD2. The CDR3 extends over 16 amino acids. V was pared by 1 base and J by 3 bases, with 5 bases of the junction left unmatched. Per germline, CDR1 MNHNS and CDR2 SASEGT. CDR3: CASSEGGLAFYNEQFF. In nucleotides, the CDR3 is TGTGCCAGCAGTGAAGGTGGACTAGCTTTCTACAATGAGCAGTTCTTC.

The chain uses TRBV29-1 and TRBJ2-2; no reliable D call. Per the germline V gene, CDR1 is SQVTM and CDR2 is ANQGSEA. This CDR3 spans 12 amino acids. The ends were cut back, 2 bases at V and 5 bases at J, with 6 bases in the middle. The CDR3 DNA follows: TGCAGCGTTGAAAGTGGGACCGGGGAGCTGTTTTTT. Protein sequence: CSVESGTGELFF.

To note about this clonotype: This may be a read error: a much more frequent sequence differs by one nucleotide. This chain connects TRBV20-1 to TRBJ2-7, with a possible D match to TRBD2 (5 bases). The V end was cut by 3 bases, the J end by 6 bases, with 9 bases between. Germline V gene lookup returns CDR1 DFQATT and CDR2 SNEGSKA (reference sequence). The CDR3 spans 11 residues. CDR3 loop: CSARRAGEQYF. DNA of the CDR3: TGCAGTGCTAGGAGGGCTGGCGAGCAGTACTTC.